Each of the 9 T cell receptor beta chains below was sequenced from the same sample in a study of blood T cell repertoires in COVID-19. Sequenced by immunoSEQ multiplex PCR; TCRdb stores in-frame clones only, minus some. The sample lists approximately 230,000 clones; around nine tenths were seen once. The sequencing input was peripheral blood. The receptors were sampled from a man aged 18 to 29 with active or convalescent COVID-19.

The V gene is TRBV4-2, the J gene TRBJ2-1; weak D call: TRBD2 (6 bases). Per the germline V gene, CDR1 is LGHNA and CDR2 is YNFKEQ. The CDR3 contains 13 residues. The V end lost 3 bases, the J end lost 9 bases, and 12 bases lay between the germline ends. CDR3 bases: TGTGCCAGCAGCCACGGGGTGGGGGGTGAGCAGTTCTTC. This codes for CASSHGVGGEQFF.

This clone occurred once. The genes are TRBV6-5 and TRBJ2-7; D is perhaps TRBD1 (6 bases). CDR3 length: 15 amino acids. Germline assignment: CDR1 MNHEY and CDR2 SVGAGI. The germline V and J ends were trimmed by 0 bases and 2 bases, with 11 bases remaining between them. The CDR3 DNA is TGTGCCAGCAGTTACTCGTCAGGGGACACCTACGAGCAGTACTTC. It specifies CASSYSSGDTYEQYF.

The J gene is TRBJ2-7, the V gene TRBV5-6; D call uncertain. The CDR3 sequence is 14 residues long. Per the germline V gene, CDR1 is SGHDT and CDR2 is YYEEEE. V was clipped by 0 bases and J by 5 bases, with 12 bases between them. Here the CDR3 DNA reads TGTGCCAGCAGCTTGGGGCAGGTGGTCCACGAGCAGTACTTC. This translates into CASSLGQVVHEQYF.

The V and J genes are TRBV30 and TRBJ1-6, with D uncertain. Germline V gives CDR1 GTSNPN, CDR2 SVGIG (reference sequence). This CDR3 has 16 residues. The V gene lost 2 bases and the J gene lost 7 bases, with 18 bases spanning the gap. The CDR3 region has the DNA TGTGCCTGGAGTCTTAACCCACGACCGGGAAATTCACCCCTCCACTTT. Protein product: CAWSLNPRPGNSPLHF.

The rearrangement uses TRBV9 and TRBJ2-1; 9 nucleotides line up with TRBD2. CDR1 SGDLS and CDR2 YYNGEE come from the germline V gene. The ends lost 0 bases at V and 3 bases at J; junction bases unmatched: 7. The CDR3 consists of 17 residues. The CDR3 nucleotides are TGTGCCAGCAGCGTAGGTCTTAAGCGGGGGGACTACAATGAGCAGTTCTTC. Protein: CASSVGLKRGDYNEQFF.

The CDR3 DNA sequence: TGTGCCAGCAGTGGTCAGGAGGGAAGGCCATCCGGTTATGGCTACACCTTC. It is translated as CASSGQEGRPSGYGYTF. This chain joins TRBV2 and TRBJ1-2, with unresolved D. The CDR3 spans 17 residues. The V gene lost 4 bases and the J gene lost 5 bases, with 23 bases spanning the gap. CDR1 and CDR2 (germline): SNHLY, FYNNEI.

The V gene is TRBV27, the J gene TRBJ1-1, with 7 nucleotides matching TRBD1. V trimming: 5 bases; J trimming: 0 bases; junction bases outside the gene matches: 9. Looked up from germline, CDR1 is MNHEY and CDR2 is SMNVEV (reference sequence). The CDR3 covers 16 residues. The CDR3 bases are TGTGCCAGCAGTCGATATACAGGGGCCATGAACACTGAAGCTTTCTTT. Translating gives CASSRYTGAMNTEAFF.

The chain carries TRBV4-3 and TRBJ2-1; 7 bases line up with TRBD1. With 3 bases clipped from V and 9 bases from J, the junction kept 8 bases outside the gene matches. Germline V gives CDR1 LGHNA, CDR2 YSLEER. The CDR3 is 14 residues long. CDR3 loop: CASSQTGNLGEQFF. CDR3 nucleotides: TGCGCCAGCAGCCAGACAGGGAATCTGGGTGAGCAGTTCTTC.

The genes are TRBV6-5 and TRBJ2-1; a possible D gene is TRBD2 (6 bases). CDR1 and CDR2 (germline): MNHEY, SVGAGI. V gave up 4 bases and J gave up 5 bases, with 15 bases separating them. The CDR3 spans 15 residues. The CDR3 DNA is TGTGCCAGCAGTTCCCTTCGGCGGGGAAACAATGAGCAGTTCTTC. Translated, it gives CASSSLRRGNNEQFF.